This record looks at one TCR beta chain sequence and its context. This entry is derived from a study of blood T cell repertoires in COVID-19. The wider study: Samples representing acute and convalescent COVID-19 were sourced from the United States, Italy and Spain.

Produced via immunoSEQ multiplex PCR; TCRdb's table is partial and in-frame only. Found here are roughly 240,000 clones, almost 85% of them singletons; the top ten hold 8.5% to 9.5%. The V gene's germline CDR1 is SGHNT and CDR2 YENEEA. The CDR3 has 16 amino acids. V shed 1 base, J shed 4 bases, and the junction held 7 bases outside the gene matches. Adults between roughly 18 and 95 years of age took part from 20 to 25 US areas. Clinical history as reported by participants underpinned cohort assignment. This TCR was sampled from a woman in her fifties or sixties with acute COVID-19. This chain connects TRBV11-3 to TRBJ2-3; TRBD1 matches 8 bases. The specimen was PBMCs or T cells enriched from blood (not recorded which). The CDR3 reads CASSLGDRGSSDTQYF. CDR3 bases: TGTGCCAGCAGCTTAGGCGACAGGGGATCATCAGATACGCAGTATTTT.